Listed here are 20 T cell receptor beta chains from one sample, sequenced in a study of T cell clonality in common variable immunodeficiency. Repertoires were generated with immunoSEQ multiplex PCR, while TCRdb's copy carries only in-frame clones and drops some. This sample carries under 45,000 clones, none of them present only once. The sample was peripheral blood mononuclear cells. Receptors originate from a person aged 18-70 years in good health.

The table lists this clone with many counts. The CDR3 is cut off 3 residues early in the read; its end comes from the germline J gene. The chain couples TRBV5-1 to TRBJ2-2; 7 bases line up with TRBD2. CDR1 is SGHRS, CDR2 YFSETQ, per germline. J lost 5 bases, V lost 0 bases, and 10 bases had no gene match. The CDR3 is made up of 17 amino acids. CDR3 protein: CASSLVPSGTGTGELFF. Partial CDR3 DNA: TGCGCCAGCAGCTTGGTCCCAAGCGGGACCGGTACCGGGGAG.

This clone was observed many times. The chain's CDR3 is CASSPTGSSNQPQHF. The CDR3 DNA, read in part, is TGTGCCAGCAGCCCCACAGGATCTAGCAATCAGCCC. The chain uses TRBV7-9 and TRBJ1-5; tentatively, D is TRBD1 (5 bases). The read is 3 residues too short to cover the CDR3 end, so that end is filled in from the germline J gene. CDR3 length equals 15 residues. V lost 5 bases, J lost 0 bases, and 11 bases lay in between. In germline, CDR1 is SEHNR, CDR2 FQNEAQ (reference sequence).

This clone was found a few times. The read finishes 3 residues shy of the CDR3 end, and the germline J gene is used to complete it. The J gene is TRBJ2-5, the V gene TRBV7-9, with TRBD2 matching over 7 bases. The germline V gene has CDR1 SEHNR and CDR2 FQNEAQ (reference sequence). This CDR3 is 15 amino acids long. The sequenced part of the CDR3 DNA is TGTGCCAGCAGCTCCGGACTAGTTAGCACAGATACC. Encoded protein: CASSSGLVSTDT. The entire CDR3 protein reads CASSSGLVSTDTQYF.

This clone was observed many times. The read comes to an end 3 residues before the CDR3 does, leaving the germline J gene to fill in the end. The rearrangement uses TRBV28 and TRBJ2-3; 8 bases line up with TRBD2. The CDR3 runs to 15 residues. Germline-derived CDR1 and CDR2 are MDHEN and SYDVKM. Trimming took 4 bases from V and 5 from J; bases not matched to a gene: 8. CDR3 sequence: CASSSSAGAIDTQYF. The CDR3 DNA, read in part, is TGTGCCAGCAGTTCATCAGCGGGAGCGATAGATACG.

This clone was detected a few times. The read stops 3 residues short of the end of the CDR3; the missing end is completed from the germline J gene. V usage is TRBV11-2 and J usage is TRBJ2-7; the match to TRBD2 covers 12 bases. Germline V lookup: CDR1 SGHAT, CDR2 FQNNGV. The V gene end was trimmed by 5 bases and the J gene end by 4 bases; junction bases not matched to a gene: 6. The CDR3 is made up of 15 amino acids. CDR3 bases read: TGTGCCAGCAGCCGGGCTAGCGGGAGGGAGTACGAG. It specifies CASSRASGREYE. The whole CDR3 reads CASSRASGREYEQYF. The full variable domain, completed using reference TRBV11-2 and TRBJ2-7, is EAGVAQSPRYKIIEKRQSVAFWCNPISGHATLYWYQQILGQGPKLLIQFQNNGVVDDSQLPKDRFSAERLKGVDSTLKIQPAKLEDSAVYLCASSRASGREYEQYFGPGTRLTVT.

This clone was observed many times. The CDR3 protein is CAISSDSTFTDTQYF. The part of the CDR3 DNA that was read is TGTGCCATCAGCTCCGACAGCACCTTCACAGATACG. The genes are TRBV10-3 and TRBJ2-3, with D possibly TRBD1 on 5 matching bases. The read ends 3 residues shy of where the CDR3 ends; the end is completed using the germline J gene. The CDR3 length is 15 residues. Trimming took 6 bases from V and 2 from J, leaving 15 bases between them. Germline V gene data show CDR1 as ENHRY and CDR2 as SYGVKD.

In this sample, this clone turned up many times. The CDR3 reads CASSLSSRREGQLDTQYF. Partial CDR3 DNA: TGTGCCAGCAGTTTGAGCTCTCGGCGGGAGGGCCAATTGGATACG. V gene TRBV28 combines with J gene TRBJ2-3; 9 bases fit TRBD2. The sequenced fragment ends 3 residues before the CDR3 boundary, so the rest is inferred from the germline J gene. V gave up 3 bases and J gave up 6 bases; unmatched junction bases: 16. CDR1 is MDHEN and CDR2 is SYDVKM in the germline V gene. The CDR3 consists of 18 residues. Full variable domain (outside the CDR3, taken from reference TRBV28 and TRBJ2-3): DVKVTQSSRYLVKRTGEKVFLECVQDMDHENMFWYRQDPGLGLRLIYFSYDVKMKEKGDIPEGYSVSREKKERFSLILESASTNQTSMYLCASSLSSRREGQLDTQYFGPGTRLTVL.

This clone was seen only a few times. The missing CDR3 end, 3 residues past where the read stops, is filled in from the germline J gene. The chain links TRBV7-2 to TRBJ1-6; no firm D call. CDR1 SGHTA and CDR2 FQGNSA come from the germline V gene. The CDR3 length is 14 residues. The germline V and J ends were trimmed by 1 base and 5 bases, with 6 bases remaining between them. The CDR3 bases that were read are TGTGCCAGCAGCTTAGGCCCAGATAATTCACCC. Residues: CASSLGPDNSP. The complete CDR3 protein is CASSLGPDNSPLHF.

This clone was counted many times. The read halts 3 residues ahead of the CDR3 end, with the missing end drawn from the germline J gene. The V call is TRBV7-8, the J call TRBJ1-2; 12 nucleotides line up with TRBD1. V was clipped by 7 bases and J by 5 bases; unmatched bases: 8. This CDR3 is built from 15 residues. CDR1 is SGHVS, CDR2 FQNEAQ, per germline. The CDR3 loop is CASTRGQGAWYGYTF. CDR3 DNA (partial): TGTGCCAGCACCAGGGGACAGGGGGCTTGGTATGGC.

This clone was detected only a few times. The CDR3 extends 3 residues past the end of the read, so its final part is completed from the germline J gene. The chain combines TRBV2 with TRBJ1-1; D is uncertain. In germline, CDR1 is SNHLY, CDR2 FYNNEI. The CDR3 covers 14 residues. V lost 7 bases and J lost 4, with 16 bases in between. CDR3 residues: CASMVVGDSTEAFF. CDR3 DNA (partial): TGTGCCAGCATGGTGGTCGGGGATAGCACTGAA.

This clone was seen only a few times. The read ends 3 residues before the CDR3 terminus; that terminus is restored from the germline J gene. The V and J genes are TRBV5-1 and TRBJ2-7; 16 bases are shared with TRBD2. This CDR3 region has 19 residues. Germline CDR1 reads SGHRS; CDR2 reads YFSETQ. V trimming: 4 bases; J trimming: 1 base; junction bases outside the gene matches: 11. CDR3 DNA, as far as it was read: TGCGCCAGCAGCACGGGACTAGCGGGAGGGCCCAGTGGGTCCTACGAG. Protein: CASSTGLAGGPSGSYE. Given in full, the CDR3 is CASSTGLAGGPSGSYEQYF.

As to this clone: The missing CDR3 end, 3 residues past where the read stops, is filled in from the germline J gene. The same CDR3 is also encoded by other DNA sequences in this sample. The chain combines TRBV7-2 with TRBJ2-5; 7 positions agree with TRBD2. The ends lost 1 base at V and 4 bases at J; junction bases unmatched: 6. CDR1 is SGHTA and CDR2 is FQGNSA in the germline V gene. The CDR3 runs to 15 residues. Here the CDR3 reads CASSLGEGRGETQYF. CDR3 bases read: TGTGCCAGCAGCTTAGGAGAGGGGAGGGGAGAGACC.

In this sample, this clone turned up many times. The CDR3 goes on 3 residues after the read ends, and that part is filled in from the germline J gene. V gene TRBV5-4 combines with J gene TRBJ1-2; 10 bases match TRBD1. CDR1 is SGHNT, CDR2 YYREEE, per germline (reference sequence). This CDR3 has 15 residues. V dropped 0 bases and J dropped 4; count of bases not matched to a gene: 3. The CDR3 region is CASSLAGTGVYGYTF. The CDR3 bases that were read are TGTGCCAGCAGCTTGGCGGGGACAGGGGTCTATGGC.

This clone was observed many times. The read halts 3 residues ahead of the CDR3 end, with the missing end drawn from the germline J gene. The chain employs TRBV11-2 and TRBJ2-2; 11 bases are shared with TRBD2. CDR1 SGHAT and CDR2 FQNNGV come from the germline V gene. This CDR3 contains 15 residues. V gave up 5 bases and J gave up 5 bases; unmatched junction bases: 4. The DNA read from the CDR3 is TGTGCCAGCAGCCAGACTAGCGGGACGACCGGGGAG. Its protein product is CASSQTSGTTGE. In full, the CDR3 is CASSQTSGTTGELFF. Full variable domain (missing parts from reference TRBV11-2 and TRBJ2-2): EAGVAQSPRYKIIEKRQSVAFWCNPISGHATLYWYQQILGQGPKLLIQFQNNGVVDDSQLPKDRFSAERLKGVDSTLKIQPAKLEDSAVYLCASSQTSGTTGELFFGEGSRLTVL.

This clone was counted ten times or more. Read sequence stops 3 residues before the CDR3 end, and the germline J gene provides the missing end. V usage is TRBV2 and J usage is TRBJ1-2; 10 nucleotides line up with TRBD1. CDR1 SNHLY and CDR2 FYNNEI come from the germline V gene. This CDR3 spans 13 amino acids. The DNA read from the CDR3 is TGTGCCAGCAGTGGGGACAGGGGTAAGGAC. Translation: CASSGDRGKD. The whole CDR3 protein is CASSGDRGKDYTF. Full variable domain (missing parts from reference TRBV2 and TRBJ1-2): EPEVTQTPSHQVTQMGQEVILRCVPISNHLYFYWYRQILGQKVEFLVSFYNNEISEKSEIFDDQFSVERPDGSNFTLKIRSTKLEDSAMYFCASSGDRGKDYTFGSGTRLTVV.

This clone came up a few times. The junction does not match germline at one end; this may be a read error. The read terminates 3 residues ahead of where the CDR3 ends, so the germline J gene completes it. The V gene is TRBV19, the J gene TRBJ2-5; tentatively, D is TRBD1 or TRBD2 (6 bases each). The CDR3 covers 16 residues. Per the germline V gene, CDR1 is LNHDA and CDR2 is SQIVND (reference sequence). The sequenced part of the CDR3 DNA is TGTGCCAGTGGTATCCCCTTTGGAGGGGGTCGGGAGACC. This sequence encodes CASGIPFGGGRET. The full CDR3 reads CASGIPFGGGRETQYF.

This clone appeared a few times. The read gets to within 3 residues of the CDR3 end, and the germline J gene fills in the rest. This sequence joins TRBV5-1 and TRBJ2-7; TRBD2 aligns across 12 bases. Trimming removed 0 bases from V and 1 base from J; junction bases left unmatched: 14. The CDR3 is made up of 20 amino acids. The germline V gene has CDR1 SGHRS and CDR2 YFSETQ. The CDR3 bases that were read are TGCGCCAGCAGCTTGGGACTAGCGGGAGTCCAGGGGTTAAGATCCTACGAG. The encoded protein is CASSLGLAGVQGLRSYE. The whole CDR3 sequence is CASSLGLAGVQGLRSYEQYF.

Comments on this clone: The read ends 3 residues before the CDR3 terminus; that terminus is restored from the germline J gene. The chain joins TRBV18 to TRBJ1-1, with no clear D. CDR1 is KGHSH and CDR2 is LQKENI in the germline V gene. CDR3 length: 12 amino acids. CDR3 residues: CASSPRGLDAFF. The DNA read from the CDR3 is TGTGCCAGCTCACCCCGGGGTTTGGAC. Together with reference TRBV18 and TRBJ1-1, the CDR3 gives the full variable domain: NAGVMQNPRHLVRRRGQEARLRCSPMKGHSHVYWYRQLPEEGLKFMVYLQKENIIDESGMPKERFSAEFPKEGPSILRIQQVVRGDSAAYFCASSPRGLDAFFGQGTRLTVV.

Worth noting for this clone: The sequenced fragment ends 3 residues before the CDR3 boundary, so the rest is inferred from the germline J gene. The chain employs TRBV7-9 and TRBJ1-5; 7 bases line up with TRBD1. V shed 5 bases, J shed 5 bases, and the junction held 6 bases outside the gene matches. CDR3 length equals 14 residues. CDR1 and CDR2 from the germline V gene are SEHNR and FQNEAQ (reference sequence). CDR3 bases read: TGTGCCAGCAGCGGAGGGACAGACGATCAGCCC. Amino acid sequence: CASSGGTDDQP. The whole CDR3 region reads CASSGGTDDQPQHF.

As to this clone: From the germline J gene comes the end of the CDR3, since the read stops 3 residues before it. This sequence joins TRBV20-1 and TRBJ2-1; TRBD2 matches 12 bases. The ends lost 6 bases at V and 6 bases at J; junction bases unmatched: 9. The CDR3 totals 15 residues. In germline, CDR1 is DFQATT, CDR2 SNEGSKA (reference sequence). The CDR3 DNA, read in part, is TGCAGTGCCGGAGGACTAGCGGGGCTGAGCAATGAG. This translates into CSAGGLAGLSNE. The CDR3 in its entirety is CSAGGLAGLSNEQFF.